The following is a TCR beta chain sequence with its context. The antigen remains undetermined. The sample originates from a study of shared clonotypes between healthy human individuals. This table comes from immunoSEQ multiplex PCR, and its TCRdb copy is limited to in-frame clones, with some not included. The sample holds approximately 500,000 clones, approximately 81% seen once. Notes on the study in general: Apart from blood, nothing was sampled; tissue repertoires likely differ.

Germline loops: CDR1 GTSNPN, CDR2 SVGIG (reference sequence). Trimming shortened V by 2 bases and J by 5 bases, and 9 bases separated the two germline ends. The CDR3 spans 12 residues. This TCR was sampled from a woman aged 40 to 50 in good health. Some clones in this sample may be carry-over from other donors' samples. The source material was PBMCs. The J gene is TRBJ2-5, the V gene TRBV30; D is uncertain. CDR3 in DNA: TGTGCCTGGAGTTTCCAAGGGGAGACCCAGTACTTC. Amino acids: CAWSFQGETQYF.